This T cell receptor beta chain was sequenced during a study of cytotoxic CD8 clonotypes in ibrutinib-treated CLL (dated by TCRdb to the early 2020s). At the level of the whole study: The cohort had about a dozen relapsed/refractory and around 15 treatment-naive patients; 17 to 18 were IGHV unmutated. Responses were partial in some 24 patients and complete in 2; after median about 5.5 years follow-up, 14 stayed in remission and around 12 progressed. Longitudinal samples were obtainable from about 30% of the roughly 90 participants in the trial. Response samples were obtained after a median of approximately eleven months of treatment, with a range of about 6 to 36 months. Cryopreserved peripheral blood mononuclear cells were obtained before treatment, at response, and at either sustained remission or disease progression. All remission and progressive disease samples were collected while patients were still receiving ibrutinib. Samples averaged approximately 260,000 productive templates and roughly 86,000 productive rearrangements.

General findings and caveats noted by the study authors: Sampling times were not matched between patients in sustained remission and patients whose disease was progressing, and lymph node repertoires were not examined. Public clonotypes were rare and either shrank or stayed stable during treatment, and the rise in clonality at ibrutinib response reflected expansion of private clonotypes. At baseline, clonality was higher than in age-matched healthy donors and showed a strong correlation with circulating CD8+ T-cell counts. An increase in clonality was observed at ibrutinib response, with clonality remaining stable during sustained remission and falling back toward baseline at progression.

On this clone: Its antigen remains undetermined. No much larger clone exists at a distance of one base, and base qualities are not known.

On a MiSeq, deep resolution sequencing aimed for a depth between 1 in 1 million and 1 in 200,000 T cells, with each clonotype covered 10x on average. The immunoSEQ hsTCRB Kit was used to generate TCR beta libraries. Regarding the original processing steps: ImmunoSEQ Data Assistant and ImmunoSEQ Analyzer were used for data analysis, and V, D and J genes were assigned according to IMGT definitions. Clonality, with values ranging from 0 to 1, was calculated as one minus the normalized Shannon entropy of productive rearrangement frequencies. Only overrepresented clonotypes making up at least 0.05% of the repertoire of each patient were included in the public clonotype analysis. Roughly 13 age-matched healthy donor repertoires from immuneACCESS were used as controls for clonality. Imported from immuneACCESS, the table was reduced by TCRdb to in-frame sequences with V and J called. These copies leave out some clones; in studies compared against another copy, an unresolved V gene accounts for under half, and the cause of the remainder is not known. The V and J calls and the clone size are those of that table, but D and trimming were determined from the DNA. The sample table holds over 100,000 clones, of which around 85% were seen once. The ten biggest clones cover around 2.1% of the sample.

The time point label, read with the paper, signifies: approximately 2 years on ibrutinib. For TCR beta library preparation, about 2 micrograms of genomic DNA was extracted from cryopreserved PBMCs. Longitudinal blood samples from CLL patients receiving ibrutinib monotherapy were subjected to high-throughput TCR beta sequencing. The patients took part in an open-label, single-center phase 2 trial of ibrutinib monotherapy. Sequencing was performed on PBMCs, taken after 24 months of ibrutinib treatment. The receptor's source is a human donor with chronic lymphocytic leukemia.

For the CDR3, the sequence is CASNSDRGGYTF. In nucleotide form, the sequence is TGTGCCAGCAACTCAGACAGGGGTGGCTACACCTTC. The chain is assembled from TRBV28 and TRBJ1-2, with 8 bases aligning to TRBD1. From the cysteine up to the phenylalanine, the CDR3 has a length of 12 residues. Just the 36-base CDR3 DNA is kept, in frame starting at base 1. CDR1 is given as MDHEN and CDR2 as SYDVKM, both from the germline V gene. Relative to germline, V is missing 7 bases and J is missing 7 bases, with 5 bases of the junction outside any gene match.